The rows below give T cell receptor beta chains drawn from one sample of a study of T cell responses to AZD1222 COVID-19 vaccine. The protocol was immunoSEQ multiplex PCR, while the TCRdb copy is restricted to in-frame clones and leaves out a portion. The sample carries around 160,000 clones, around 86% recorded once. The sample consisted of peripheral blood, taken on day 0 of MenACWY control vaccination. The source of these receptors is an adult in good health. The CDR3 runs from the conserved cysteine through the conserved F or W. A D gene is named only where the DNA matches it firmly. Where a row states a size, it is once, few, many or the class of an expanded clone; other rows omit it.

V gene	D gene	J gene	clone size	CDR3 DNA	CDR3 protein
TRBV5-5	NA	TRBJ2-7	NA	TGTGCCAGCAGCTTTGACAGCGCTCAGTACCGATTTAGAGACGAGCAGTACTTC	CASSFDSAQYRFRDEQYF
TRBV28	NA	TRBJ1-1	NA	TGTGCCAGCAACCCCGGGGCAGGGAGAGCTTTCTTT	CASNPGAGRAFF
TRBV10-2	NA	TRBJ1-3	NA	TGCGCCAGCAGTGACCCCCAGATGGTCCCTGGAAACACCATATATTTT	CASSDPQMVPGNTIYF
TRBV13	NA	TRBJ1-1	NA	TGTGCCAGCAGCCAGATAAACACTGAAGCTTTCTTT	CASSQINTEAFF
TRBV9	NA	TRBJ1-4	NA	TGTGCCAGCAGCGTGGGTGATGCTGGCGAAAAACTGTTTTTT	CASSVGDAGEKLFF
TRBV5-6	NA	TRBJ2-2	NA	TGTGCCAGCAGCCGATTTGCCGGGGAGCTGTTTTTT	CASSRFAGELFF
TRBV7-9	NA	TRBJ1-2	NA	TGTGCCAGCAGCCCCGGGTCCGACTATGGCTACACCTTC	CASSPGSDYGYTF
TRBV18	NA	TRBJ2-2	NA	TGTGCCAGCTCACCACCCTCCAGGGCGGGCACCGGGGAGCTGTTTTTT	CASSPPSRAGTGELFF
TRBV2	TRBD1	TRBJ2-5	NA	TGTGCCAGCGGGGACAGGGGTGGTCTAGCCCAAGAGACCCAGTACTTC	CASGDRGGLAQETQYF
TRBV24-1	TRBD1	TRBJ2-2	once	TGTGCCACCAGCGAGGGACAGGGAATTGCCGGGGAGCTGTTTTTT	CATSEGQGIAGELFF
TRBV6-4	NA	TRBJ2-3	once	TGTGCCAGCAGTGTGGAACAGGGTGTCGGTACGCAGTATTTT	CASSVEQGVGTQYF
TRBV6-5	NA	TRBJ2-7	NA	TGTGCCAGCAGAAAGAACAGGGTGGCCTCTTACGAGCAGTACTTC	CASRKNRVASYEQYF
TRBV5-1	TRBD1	TRBJ1-1	once	TGCGCCAGCAGGCTACAGGGGTACCAGGGGAACACTGAAGCTTTCTTT	CASRLQGYQGNTEAFF
TRBV19	NA	TRBJ1-5	few	TGTGCCAGTAGTATGGTTGTCGAGCCCCAGCATTTT	CASSMVVEPQHF
TRBV21-1	NA	TRBJ1-1	NA	TGTGCCAGCAGCAAACGTGTCCGGGGGCCGACAGACTTGAACACTGAAGCTTTCTTT	CASSKRVRGPTDLNTEAFF
TRBV5-4	NA	TRBJ2-3	NA	TGTGCCAGCAGCTTGAGGGGGGGCACAGATACGCAGTATTTT	CASSLRGGTDTQYF
TRBV18	NA	TRBJ2-2	NA	TGTGCCAGCTCACCACGGCGGGCGGACACCGGGGAGCTGTTTTTT	CASSPRRADTGELFF
TRBV20-1	TRBD2	TRBJ2-1	NA	TGCAGTGCTAGTACGGGGGGGCTATCTAATGAGCAGTTCTTC	CSASTGGLSNEQFF
TRBV19	NA	TRBJ1-5	NA	TGTGCCAGTAGTATGGGCCAGAATAGCAATCAGCCCCAGCATTTT	CASSMGQNSNQPQHF
TRBV7-9	NA	TRBJ1-1	NA	TGTGCCAGCAGCTTAGTCGCAGAGAACACTGAAGCTTTCTTT	CASSLVAENTEAFF
TRBV5-4	NA	TRBJ2-1	NA	TGTGCCAGCAGCTTGAGCGGCGGGGTCAATGAGCAGTTCTTC	CASSLSGGVNEQFF
TRBV9	TRBD1	TRBJ1-2	NA	TGTGCCAGCAGCGACGAGCCCCGGGACAGGGAAGGCTACACCTTC	CASSDEPRDREGYTF
TRBV28	TRBD1	TRBJ2-2	NA	TGTGCCAGCAGGCACAGGGGGCAGCTAGCGGCGAACACCGGGGAGCTGTTTTTT	CASRHRGQLAANTGELFF
TRBV3-1/TRBV3-2	TRBD1	TRBJ2-7	NA	TGTGCCAGCAGCCAAGAGCGGCAGGGGGCCTACGAGCAGTACTTC	CASSQERQGAYEQYF
TRBV2	NA	TRBJ1-6	NA	TGTGCCAGGAGTGGTGGGGCTGCGGGGAATAATTCACCCCTCCACTTT	CARSGGAAGNNSPLHF
TRBV5-8	NA	TRBJ2-2	few	TGTGCCGGAAGTGGGGGGGCCCAAATACCGAACACCGGGGAGCTGTTTTTT	CAGSGGAQIPNTGELFF
TRBV14	NA	TRBJ2-2	NA	TGTGCCAGCAGCCAAGGGTGGGGAACCGGGGAGCTGTTTTTT	CASSQGWGTGELFF
TRBV7-9	NA	TRBJ1-1	NA	TGTGCCAGCAGCTTAGTGCAGGGCAGCACTGAAGCTTTCTTT	CASSLVQGSTEAFF
TRBV27	TRBD2	TRBJ2-1	NA	TGTGCCAGCAAGGGACTAGCGGGGGGAGACGGGAGATACAATGAGCAGTTCTTC	CASKGLAGGDGRYNEQFF